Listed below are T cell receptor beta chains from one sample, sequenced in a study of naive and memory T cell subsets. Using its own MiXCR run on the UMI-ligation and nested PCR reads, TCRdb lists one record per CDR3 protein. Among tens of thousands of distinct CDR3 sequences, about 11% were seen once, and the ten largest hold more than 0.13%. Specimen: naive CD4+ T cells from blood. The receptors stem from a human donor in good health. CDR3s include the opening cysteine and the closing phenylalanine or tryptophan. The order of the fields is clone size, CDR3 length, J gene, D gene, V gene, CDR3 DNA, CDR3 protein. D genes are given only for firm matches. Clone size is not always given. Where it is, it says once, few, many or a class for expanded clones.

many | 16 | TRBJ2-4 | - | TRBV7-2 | TGTGCCAGCAGCTTATGGCCCCCAAATTTGGGTGGGACTTTGAGCTTC | CASSLWPPNLGGTLSF
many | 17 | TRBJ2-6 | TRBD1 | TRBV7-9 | TGTGCCAGCAGCTCAGGACAGGGCAGCTCTGGGGCCAACGTCCTGACTTTC | CASSSGQGSSGANVLTF
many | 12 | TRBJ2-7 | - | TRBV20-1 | TGCAGTGCTGGACAGCGCAACGACGAGCAGTACTTC | CSAGQRNDEQYF
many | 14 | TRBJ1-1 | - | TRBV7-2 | TGTGCCAGCAGCCCTCCTCCACCGAACACTGAAGCTTTCTTT | CASSPPPPNTEAFF
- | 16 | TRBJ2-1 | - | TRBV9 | TGTGCCAGCAGCGACGGGGGCGGAAGCTCCTACAATGAGCAGTTCTTC | CASSDGGGSSYNEQFF
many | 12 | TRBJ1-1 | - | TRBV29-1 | TGCAGCGTTGTCGGGGGGAGCACTGAAGCTTTCTTT | CSVVGGSTEAFF
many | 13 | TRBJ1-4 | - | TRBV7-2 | TGTGCCAGCAGCCGAGGAAGGGATGAAAAACTGTTTTTT | CASSRGRDEKLFF
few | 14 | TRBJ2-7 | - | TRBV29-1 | TGCAGCGTTGTCCGTCAGGGAAATCCCTACGAGCAGTACTTC | CSVVRQGNPYEQYF
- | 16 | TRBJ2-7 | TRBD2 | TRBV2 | TGTGCCGCCAGGTTTAGCGGGGGGGCGGGTACCTACGAGCAGTACTTC | CAARFSGGAGTYEQYF
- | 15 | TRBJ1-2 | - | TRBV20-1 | TGCAGTGCTAGAGATAGCGGGACCGGCCACTATGGCTACACCTTC | CSARDSGTGHYGYTF
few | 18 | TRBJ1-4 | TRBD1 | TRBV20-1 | TGCAGTGCTAGACCGACAGGGGGCGGGCTGGCGACTAATGAAAAACTGTTTTTT | CSARPTGGGLATNEKLFF
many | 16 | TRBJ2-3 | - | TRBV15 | TGTGCCACCAGCAGAGATCTTACGGGGGTCACAGATACGCAGTATTTT | CATSRDLTGVTDTQYF
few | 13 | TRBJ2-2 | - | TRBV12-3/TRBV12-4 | TGTGCCAGCAGTTTTAGTTTTGGCGGGGAGCTGTTTTTT | CASSFSFGGELFF
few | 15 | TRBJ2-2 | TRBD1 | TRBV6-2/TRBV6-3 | TGTGCCAGCACCACGGGACAGGTCGACACCGGGGAGCTGTTTTTT | CASTTGQVDTGELFF
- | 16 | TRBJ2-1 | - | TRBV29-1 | TGCAGCGTTGAGGCGGGAAAGACTCGAAATTACAATGAGCAGTTCTTC | CSVEAGKTRNYNEQFF
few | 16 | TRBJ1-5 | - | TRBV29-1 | TGCAGCGTTTTTGGTGGGGCTCGTAGGAGCAATCAGCCCCAGCATTTT | CSVFGGARRSNQPQHF
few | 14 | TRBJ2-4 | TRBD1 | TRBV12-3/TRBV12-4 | TGTGCCAGCAGTTTGAGAGGGGGCGCCGGCATTCAGTACTTC | CASSLRGGAGIQYF
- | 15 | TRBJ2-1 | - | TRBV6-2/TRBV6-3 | TGTGCCAGCAGTTACCAGCCAGGGGGGGGGGATGAGCAGTTCTTC | CASSYQPGGGDEQFF
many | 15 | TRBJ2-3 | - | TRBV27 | TGTGCCAGCCTCTTATCCCTCGCTAGCACAGATACGCAGTATTTT | CASLLSLASTDTQYF
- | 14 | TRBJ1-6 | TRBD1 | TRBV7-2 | TGTGCCAGCAGCTTCGGACAGGGCATTTCACCCCTCCACTTT | CASSFGQGISPLHF
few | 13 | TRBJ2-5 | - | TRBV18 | TGTGCCAGCTCACCGATGGGGGTAGAGACCCAGTACTTC | CASSPMGVETQYF
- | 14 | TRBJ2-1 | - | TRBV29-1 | TGCAGCGTTGGTGGTCGGCCAAGCCTAAATGAGCAGTTCTTC | CSVGGRPSLNEQFF
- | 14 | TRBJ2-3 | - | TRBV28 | TGTGCCAGCAGTCCCTCGGGGATCACAGATACGCAGTATTTT | CASSPSGITDTQYF
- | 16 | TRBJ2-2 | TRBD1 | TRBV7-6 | TGTGCCAGCAGCTCTACCCGGGACAGCATTACCGGGGAGCTGTTTTTT | CASSSTRDSITGELFF
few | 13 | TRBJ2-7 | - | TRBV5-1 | TGCGCCAGCTCCACAGGCAGTTCCTACGAGCAGTACTTC | CASSTGSSYEQYF
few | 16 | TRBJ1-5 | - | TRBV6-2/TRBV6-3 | TGTGCCAGCAGTTACGGGAAGAGGGACAGCAATCAGCCCCAGCATTTT | CASSYGKRDSNQPQHF
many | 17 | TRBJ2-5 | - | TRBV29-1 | TGCAGCGTTCCGCAGGGGACAGGCAGCGGGAGGTCAGAGACCCAGTACTTC | CSVPQGTGSGRSETQYF
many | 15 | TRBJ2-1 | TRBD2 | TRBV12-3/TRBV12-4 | TGTGCCAGCAGACGCACAAATAGCGGGGGGGGTGAGCAGTTCTTC | CASRRTNSGGGEQFF
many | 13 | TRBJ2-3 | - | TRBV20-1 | TGCAGTGCTAGATTTCGGGGCACAGATACGCAGTATTTT | CSARFRGTDTQYF
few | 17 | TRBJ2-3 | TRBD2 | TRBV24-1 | TGTGCCACCAGTGACCCCAAGCGGGGGGGAAGCACAGATACGCAGTATTTT | CATSDPKRGGSTDTQYF
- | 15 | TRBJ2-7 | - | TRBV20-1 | TGCAGTGCTAGAGTATGGCGGGAAAGCTCCTACGAGCAGTACTTC | CSARVWRESSYEQYF
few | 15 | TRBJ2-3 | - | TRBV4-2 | TGTGCCAGCAGCCAGTCCCCCGGGGGAACAGATACGCAGTATTTT | CASSQSPGGTDTQYF
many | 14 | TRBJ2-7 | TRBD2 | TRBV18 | TGTGCCAGCTCACCCGGACTAGCGGGCTACGAGCAGTACTTC | CASSPGLAGYEQYF
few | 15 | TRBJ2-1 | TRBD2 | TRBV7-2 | TGTGCCAGCAGCTTAGTTCCCAGCGGGAGGAGCGAGCAGTTCTTC | CASSLVPSGRSEQFF
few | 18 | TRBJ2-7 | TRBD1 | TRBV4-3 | TGCGCCAGCAGCCAAGATCTGGGAACAGGGGGTTTTTCCTACGAGCAGTACTTC | CASSQDLGTGGFSYEQYF
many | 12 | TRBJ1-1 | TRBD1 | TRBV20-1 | TGCAGTGCTACCCGACAGGGGACTGAAGCTTTCTTT | CSATRQGTEAFF
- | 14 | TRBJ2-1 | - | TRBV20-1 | TGCAGTGCTAGAGACCCCGGGAAATACAATGAGCAGTTCTTC | CSARDPGKYNEQFF
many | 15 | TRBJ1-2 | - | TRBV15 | TGTGCCACCAGCAGAGATCTCAGTTCCGACTATGGCTACACCTTC | CATSRDLSSDYGYTF
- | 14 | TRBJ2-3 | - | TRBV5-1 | TGCGCCAGCAGAGGAGGACCTAGCACAGATACGCAGTATTTT | CASRGGPSTDTQYF
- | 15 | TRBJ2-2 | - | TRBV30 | TGTGCCTGGAGTGTCGGGCAAACGAACACCGGGGAGCTGTTTTTT | CAWSVGQTNTGELFF
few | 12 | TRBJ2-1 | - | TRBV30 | TGTGCCTGGAGTGTATTACAGGGAGTAGGGGTCTTC | CAWSVLQGVGVF
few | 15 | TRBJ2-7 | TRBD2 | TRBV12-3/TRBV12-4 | TGTGCCAGCAGTTTAGTAAGCGGGGGGTCCTACGAGCAGTACTTC | CASSLVSGGSYEQYF
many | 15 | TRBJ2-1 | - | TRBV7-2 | TGTGCCAGCATCCAGAACTCAGGGACCTACAATGAGCAGTTCTTC | CASIQNSGTYNEQFF
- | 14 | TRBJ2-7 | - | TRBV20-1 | TGCAGTGCTACCCGACAGGACCCACCCTACGAGCAGTACTTC | CSATRQDPPYEQYF
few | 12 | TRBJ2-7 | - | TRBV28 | TGTGCCACAAAATCCGCAGGGGTCGAGCAGTACTTC | CATKSAGVEQYF
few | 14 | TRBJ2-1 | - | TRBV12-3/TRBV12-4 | TGTGCCAGCAAGGGGTTGAGGAGGGTGGATGAGCAGTTCTTC | CASKGLRRVDEQFF
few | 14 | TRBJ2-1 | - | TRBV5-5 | TGTGCCAGCAGCTTTGGCCAGTCCTACAATGAGCAGTTCTTC | CASSFGQSYNEQFF